This passage covers 24 T cell receptor beta chains from one sample sequenced in a study of CD8 T cells in ankylosing spondylitis (TCRdb year 2017). Results and caveats for the whole study, not just this receptor: Blood from ankylosing spondylitis patients appeared to be characterized by a TCR beta motif composed of 7 to 9 highly homologous amino acid variants.

These receptors have no identified antigens. Library method: 5' RACE. Sequencing instrument: Illumina HiSeq 2500. The public reads were reprocessed in TCRdb via fastp at Q25 and MiXCR, keeping in-frame beta chains. Entries are consolidated by CDR3 protein sequence, retaining the most common genes and DNA. The sample yields a few hundred thousand distinct CDR3 sequences; under 25% were counted once. Jointly, the top ten make up about 16% of the sample. What was sequenced was blood, either unsorted or a sorted T cell fraction (not recorded which). Receptor source: a male donor with ankylosing spondylitis.

This chain joins TRBV18 and TRBJ2-7; D perhaps matches TRBD1 (7 bases). Germline CDR1 reads KGHSH; CDR2 reads LQKENI. This CDR3 is built from 13 residues. With 2 bases removed from V and 6 bases from J, the gap between germline ends came to 11 bases. This CDR3 reads CASSPNQGGEQYF. Here the CDR3 DNA reads TGTGCCAGCTCACCAAACCAGGGGGGCGAGCAGTACTTC.

This clonotype was seen only a few times. V and J are TRBV10-3 and TRBJ2-1; TRBD2 matches 8 bases. This CDR3 comprises 15 residues. The germline CDR1 and CDR2 sequences are ENHRY and SYGVKD. V lost 5 bases, J lost 3 bases, and 6 bases stayed unmatched. CDR3 in amino acids: CAISLSGSFYNEQFF. In DNA form, the CDR3 reads TGTGCCATCAGTTTAAGCGGGAGCTTCTACAATGAGCAGTTCTTC.

The CDR3 DNA reads TGTGCCAGCAGTCCGGGACAATCTGGAAACACCATATATTTT. Protein product: CASSPGQSGNTIYF. The V gene is TRBV6-1, the J gene TRBJ1-3; possible D gene TRBD1, 6 bases. The V end was cut by 5 bases, the J end by 1 base, with 9 bases between. This CDR3 region has 14 residues. Germline loops: CDR1 MNHNS, CDR2 SASEGT.

CDR3 coding DNA: TGTGCCAGCAGCTTGGTCAGCGGGAGGTCGGTAGATACGCAGTATTTT. Its protein product is CASSLVSGRSVDTQYF. This chain connects TRBV5-6 to TRBJ2-3, with TRBD2 identical over 9 bases. CDR3 length: 16 residues. The J segment lost 5 bases and the V segment lost 0 bases, leaving 7 bases of the junction unmatched. The germline CDR1 and CDR2 sequences are SGHDT and YYEEEE.

This clonotype was detected ten times or more. This rearrangement joins TRBV4-3 to TRBJ2-1, with TRBD2 matching over 7 bases. The CDR3 is 14 residues long. Germline CDR1 and CDR2: LGHNA and YSLEER. After removal of 5 bases from V and 8 bases from J, the junction contained 9 bases not matched to a gene. CDR3 amino acids: CASSMRGKGHEQFF. DNA of the CDR3: TGCGCCAGCAGCATGCGGGGGAAGGGGCATGAGCAGTTCTTC.

This clonotype has just a few counts. This rearrangement joins TRBV20-1 to TRBJ2-7, with D possibly matching TRBD2 (6 bases). The CDR3 runs to 13 residues. Trimming removed 6 bases from V and 0 bases from J, with 12 bases in between. Germline lookup yields CDR1 DFQATT and CDR2 SNEGSKA (reference sequence). CDR3 residues: CSAPGTYSYEQYF. As DNA, the CDR3 is TGCAGTGCCCCCGGGACTTACTCCTACGAGCAGTACTTC.

The rearrangement joins TRBV10-3 to TRBJ1-2, with D possibly being TRBD1 (6 bases). The germline gives CDR1 ENHRY, CDR2 SYGVKD. The CDR3 is 15 amino acids. V was cut by 2 bases and J by 3 bases, with 13 bases left in between. CDR3 protein: CAISEPSGADYGYTF. CDR3 sequence (DNA): TGTGCCATCAGTGAGCCCTCGGGGGCGGACTATGGCTACACCTTC.

The V and J genes are TRBV5-1 and TRBJ1-1; unclear D gene. V was trimmed by 4 bases and J by 1 base, leaving 17 bases between them. The CDR3 length is 16 residues. CDR1 is SGHRS, CDR2 YFSETQ, per germline. The CDR3 sequence: CASSPGRRVGNTEAFF. DNA of the CDR3: TGCGCCAGCAGCCCCGGACGCCGGGTGGGGAACACTGAAGCTTTCTTT.

The table lists this clonotype with a few counts. The chain's CDR3 is CASSLGGLAIYNEQFF. In DNA form, the CDR3 reads TGTGCCAGCAGCCTCGGAGGACTAGCTATCTACAATGAGCAGTTCTTC. V and J are TRBV11-2 and TRBJ2-1, with 8 bases fitting TRBD2. V gave up 5 bases and J gave up 3 bases; unmatched junction bases: 9. The CDR3 totals 16 residues. Germline CDR1 is SGHAT and CDR2 is FQNNGV. Using reference TRBV11-2 and TRBJ2-1 for the parts outside the CDR3, the full variable domain is EAGVAQSPRYKIIEKRQSVAFWCNPISGHATLYWYQQILGQGPKLLIQFQNNGVVDDSQLPKDRFSAERLKGVDSTLKIQPAKLEDSAVYLCASSLGGLAIYNEQFFGPGTRLTVL.

In its sample, this clonotype was seen a few times. The chain's CDR3 is CASSLQQETQYF. The CDR3 nucleotides read TGTGCCAGCAGTTTACAGCAAGAGACCCAGTACTTC. V gene TRBV12-3 or TRBV12-4 combines with J gene TRBJ2-5; D is unresolved. The germline V and J ends were trimmed by 2 bases and 2 bases, with 3 bases remaining between them. CDR3 size: 12 residues.

This clonotype was recorded at least ten times. The rearrangement links TRBV6-1 to TRBJ2-7, with 9 bases lining up with TRBD2. With V trimmed by 6 bases and J by 12 bases, 6 bases remained unmatched. This CDR3 comprises 11 residues. The germline V gene has CDR1 MNHNS and CDR2 SASEGT. The CDR3 DNA is TGTGCCAGCAGCGTAGCGGGAGATCTGTACTTC. Its protein product is CASSVAGDLYF.

The V call is TRBV7-2, the J call TRBJ1-6; 7 positions agree with TRBD1. This CDR3 has 15 residues. CDR1 is SGHTA, CDR2 FQGNSA, per germline. With V trimmed by 5 bases and J by 8 bases, 9 bases remained unmatched. Here the CDR3 DNA reads TGTGCCAGCAGCCCTGGGTCAGGGGGGGATTCACCCCTCCACTTT. Amino acid sequence: CASSPGSGGDSPLHF.

This clonotype was seen repeatedly, ten times or more. V is TRBV12-3 or TRBV12-4 and J is TRBJ2-3; D gene uncertain. The CDR3 sequence is 13 residues long. V was trimmed by 0 bases and J by 4 bases, leaving 5 bases between them. CDR3 amino acids: CASSLASADTQYF. In DNA, the CDR3 is TGTGCCAGCAGTTTAGCGTCGGCAGATACGCAGTATTTT.

The V call is TRBV18, the J call TRBJ2-5; 9 positions match TRBD1. Germline V CDR1 and CDR2: KGHSH, LQKENI. The CDR3 totals 13 residues. Germline trimming cut 6 bases from V and 5 bases from J; bases unmatched to any gene: 4. The CDR3 region is CASSNRGLETQYF. The DNA for the CDR3 is TGTGCCAGCTCGAACAGGGGGCTGGAGACCCAGTACTTC.

This clonotype has only a few counts. V gene TRBV7-3 combines with J gene TRBJ2-3, with 10 positions matching TRBD2. With V trimmed by 3 bases and J by 6 bases, 6 bases remained unmatched. This CDR3 contains 15 residues. Germline V gene data show CDR1 as SGHTA and CDR2 as FQGTGA. CDR3 region: CASSFQRGGVDTQYF. The CDR3 coding sequence is TGTGCCAGCAGCTTTCAGCGGGGGGGAGTGGATACGCAGTATTTT.

This clonotype was observed a few times. The genes are TRBV4-1 and TRBJ2-7; 9 bases fit TRBD1. The CDR3 is made up of 15 amino acids. Trimming cost V 1 base and J 3 bases; bases outside gene matches: 4. The germline CDR1 and CDR2 sequences are MGHRA and YSYEKL. The CDR3 sequence: CASSQGGQGFYEQYF. DNA for the CDR3: TGCGCCAGCAGCCAAGGCGGACAGGGGTTCTACGAGCAGTACTTC.

The chain employs TRBV20-1 and TRBJ2-7, with 11 nucleotides matching TRBD2. J gave up 3 bases and V 2 bases, and 9 bases lay outside the gene matches. Germline V gene lookup returns CDR1 DFQATT and CDR2 SNEGSKA (reference sequence). CDR3 length equals 16 residues. This chain's CDR3 is CSARTGLAGGFYEQYF. CDR3 nucleotides: TGCAGTGCTAGAACCGGGCTAGCGGGAGGATTCTACGAGCAGTACTTC.

This clonotype was recorded a few times. J is TRBJ2-7 and V is TRBV6-1, with TRBD2 identical over 8 bases. Germline V gives CDR1 MNHNS, CDR2 SASEGT. This CDR3 is built from 18 residues. Germline trimming cut 5 bases from V and 0 bases from J; bases unmatched to any gene: 15. The CDR3 DNA sequence: TGTGCCAGCAGTCCGCTCGGGGGGGGAGCGGAGAACTCCTACGAGCAGTACTTC. Translation gives CASSPLGGGAENSYEQYF.

This clonotype was counted only a few times. The rearrangement uses TRBV7-3 and TRBJ2-2; 9 positions match TRBD2. Trimming at V came to 5 bases and at J to 5 bases, leaving 6 bases not matched to a gene. Germline CDR1 SGHTA, CDR2 FQGTGA. There are 15 residues in the CDR3. In DNA, the CDR3 is TGTGCCAGCAGCCTAGCGGGACTACAAACCGGGGAGCTGTTTTTT. It codes for CASSLAGLQTGELFF.

This clonotype was picked up a small number of times. This rearrangement joins TRBV29-1 to TRBJ1-1; D call uncertain. This CDR3 has 9 residues. Germline loops: CDR1 SQVTM, CDR2 ANQGSEA. CDR3 coding DNA: TGCAAGCTCTTGTTTAGAGCTTTCTTT. Translation: CKLLFRAFF. Looking up the rest from reference TRBV29-1 and TRBJ1-1 gives the full variable domain: SAVISQKPSRDICQRGTSLTIQCQVDSQVTMMFWYRQQPGQSLTLIATANQGSEATYESGFVIDKFPISRPNLTFSTLTVSNMSPEDSSIYLCKLLFRAFFGQGTRLTVV.

This chain links TRBV15 with TRBJ2-3; the D is unclear. The CDR3 consists of 15 residues. The germline V gene encodes CDR1 LNHNV and CDR2 YYDKDF (reference sequence). The V gene lost 0 bases and the J gene lost 6 bases, with 13 bases spanning the gap. CDR3 amino acids: CATSRDRSHGDTQYF. The CDR3 DNA sequence: TGTGCCACCAGCAGAGATAGATCCCACGGGGATACGCAGTATTTT.

The chain combines TRBV20-1 with TRBJ2-1; 9 nucleotides align to TRBD2. Unmatched junction bases numbered 12, after V lost 1 base and J lost 2 bases. The germline gives CDR1 DFQATT, CDR2 SNEGSKA (reference sequence). CDR3 length equals 18 residues. Written as DNA, the CDR3 is TGCAGTGCTAGAGGGTTCGCTAGCGGGAAAGTCACCTACAATGAGCAGTTCTTC. This gives the protein CSARGFASGKVTYNEQFF.

The chain carries TRBV18 and TRBJ2-1; 7 bases match TRBD2. Trimming cost V 3 bases and J 5 bases; bases outside gene matches: 1. CDR3 length: 13 amino acids. CDR1 and CDR2 (germline): KGHSH, LQKENI. DNA for the CDR3: TGTGCCAGCTCACCCCTAGCGGACAATGAGCAGTTCTTC. Translation: CASSPLADNEQFF.

In this sample, this clonotype turned up a few times. J is TRBJ2-3 and V is TRBV3-1; D gene uncertain. This CDR3 is 13 amino acids long. Germline loops: CDR1 LGHDT, CDR2 YNNKEL (reference sequence). The V gene lost 0 bases and the J gene lost 6 bases, with 7 bases spanning the gap. CDR3 sequence: CASSQDSPDTQYF. CDR3 nucleotide sequence: TGTGCCAGCAGCCAAGACAGTCCCGATACGCAGTATTTT.